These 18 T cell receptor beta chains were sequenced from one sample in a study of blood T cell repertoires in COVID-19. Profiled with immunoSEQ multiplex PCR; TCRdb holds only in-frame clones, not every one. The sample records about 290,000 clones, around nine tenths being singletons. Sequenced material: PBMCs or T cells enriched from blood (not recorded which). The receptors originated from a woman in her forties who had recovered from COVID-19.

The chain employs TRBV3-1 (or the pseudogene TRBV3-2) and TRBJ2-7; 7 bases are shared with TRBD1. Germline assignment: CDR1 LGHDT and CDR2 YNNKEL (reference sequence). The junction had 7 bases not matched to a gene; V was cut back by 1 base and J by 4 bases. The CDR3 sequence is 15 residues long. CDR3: CASSQGFRGPYEQYF. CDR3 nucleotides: TGTGCCAGCAGCCAAGGTTTTAGGGGGCCTTACGAGCAGTACTTC.

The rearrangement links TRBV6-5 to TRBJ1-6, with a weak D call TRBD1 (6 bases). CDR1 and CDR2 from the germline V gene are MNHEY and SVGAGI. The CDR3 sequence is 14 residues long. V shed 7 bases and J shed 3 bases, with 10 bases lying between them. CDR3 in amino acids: CASTPGVYNSPLHF. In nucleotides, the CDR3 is TGTGCCAGCACGCCAGGGGTCTATAATTCACCCCTCCACTTT.

The CDR3 reads CASTSDGSGETQYF. The CDR3 DNA follows: TGTGCCAGCACCTCGGACGGGAGTGGAGAGACCCAGTACTTC. The chain has TRBV11-2 and TRBJ2-5, with D perhaps TRBD2 (6 bases). Trimming shortened V by 7 bases and J by 4 bases, and 16 bases separated the two germline ends. The CDR3 length is 14 residues. Germline V gene sequence: CDR1 SGHAT, CDR2 FQNNGV.

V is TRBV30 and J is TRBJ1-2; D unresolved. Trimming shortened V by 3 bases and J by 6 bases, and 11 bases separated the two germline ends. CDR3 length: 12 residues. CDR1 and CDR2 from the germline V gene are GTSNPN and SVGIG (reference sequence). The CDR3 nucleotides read TGTGCCTGGAGGAGTCTTCGTCATGGCTACACCTTC. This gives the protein CAWRSLRHGYTF.

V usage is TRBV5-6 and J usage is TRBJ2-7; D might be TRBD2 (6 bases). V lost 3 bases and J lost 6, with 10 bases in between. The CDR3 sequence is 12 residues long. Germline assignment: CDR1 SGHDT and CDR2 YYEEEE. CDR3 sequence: CASSSDYSEQYF. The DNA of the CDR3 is TGTGCCAGCAGCTCGGACTACTCCGAGCAGTACTTC.

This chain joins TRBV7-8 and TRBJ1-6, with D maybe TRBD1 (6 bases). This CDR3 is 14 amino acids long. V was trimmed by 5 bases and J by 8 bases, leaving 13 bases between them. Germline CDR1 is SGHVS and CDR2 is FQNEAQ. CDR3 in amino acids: CASSKMTGDSPLHF. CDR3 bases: TGTGCCAGCAGCAAAATGACAGGCGATTCACCCCTCCACTTT.

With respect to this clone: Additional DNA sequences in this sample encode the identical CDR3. CDR3 amino acids: CASSQVGGNTEAFF. CDR3 bases: TGTGCCAGCAGCCAAGTAGGGGGGAACACTGAAGCTTTCTTT. This chain links TRBV3-1 (or the pseudogene TRBV3-2) with TRBJ1-1; the D gene is possibly TRBD1 (6 bases). V was cut by 1 base and J by 1 base, with 7 bases left in between. CDR1 LGHDT and CDR2 YNNKEL come from the germline V gene (reference sequence). CDR3 size: 14 residues.

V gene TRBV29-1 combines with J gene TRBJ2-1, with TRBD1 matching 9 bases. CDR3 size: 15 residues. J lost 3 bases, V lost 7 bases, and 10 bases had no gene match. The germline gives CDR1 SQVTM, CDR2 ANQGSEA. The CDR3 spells CSARTGTGNYNEQFF. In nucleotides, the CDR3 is TGCAGCGCAAGGACCGGGACAGGGAACTACAATGAGCAGTTCTTC.

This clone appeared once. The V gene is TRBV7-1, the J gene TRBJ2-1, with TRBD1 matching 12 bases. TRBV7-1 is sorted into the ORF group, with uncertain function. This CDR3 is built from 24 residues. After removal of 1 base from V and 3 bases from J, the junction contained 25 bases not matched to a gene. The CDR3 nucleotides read TGTGCCAGCAGCTCAGTCTCCGGGACAGGGGGCAGGGACCGTCAAAGGACCGTCTACAATGAGCAGTTCTTC. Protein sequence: CASSSVSGTGGRDRQRTVYNEQFF.

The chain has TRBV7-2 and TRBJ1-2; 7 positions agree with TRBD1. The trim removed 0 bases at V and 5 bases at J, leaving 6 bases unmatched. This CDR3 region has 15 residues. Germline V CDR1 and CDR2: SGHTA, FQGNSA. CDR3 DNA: TGTGCCAGCAGCTTAGCGGTTACAGGGGAATATGGCTACACCTTC. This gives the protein CASSLAVTGEYGYTF.

The CDR3 reads CASSVGPGGTEQYF. The DNA of the CDR3 is TGTGCCAGCAGCGTAGGTCCGGGGGGGACCGAGCAGTACTTC. The chain combines TRBV9 with TRBJ2-7; 8 bases match TRBD2. In germline, CDR1 is SGDLS, CDR2 YYNGEE. The CDR3 totals 14 residues. The V gene end was trimmed by 0 bases and the J gene end by 6 bases; junction bases not matched to a gene: 5. The full variable domain, rest sourced from reference TRBV9 and TRBJ2-7, is DSGVTQTPKHLITATGQRVTLRCSPRSGDLSVYWYQQSLDQGLQFLIQYYNGEERAKGNILERFSAQQFPDLHSELNLSSLELGDSALYFCASSVGPGGTEQYFGPGTRLTVT.

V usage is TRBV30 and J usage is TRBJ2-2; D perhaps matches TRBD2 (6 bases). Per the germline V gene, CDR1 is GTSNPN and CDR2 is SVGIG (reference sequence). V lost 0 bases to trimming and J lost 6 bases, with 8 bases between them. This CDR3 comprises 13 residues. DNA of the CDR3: TGTGCCTGGAGTGTACCGGGGGCCGGGGAGCTGTTTTTT. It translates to CAWSVPGAGELFF.

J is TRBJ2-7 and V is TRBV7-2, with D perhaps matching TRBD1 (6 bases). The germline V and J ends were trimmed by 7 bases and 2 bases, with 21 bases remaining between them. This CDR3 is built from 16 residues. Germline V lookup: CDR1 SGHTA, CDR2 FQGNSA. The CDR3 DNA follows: TGTGCCAGCAACTCAAACAGGGTGGGGTACGCCTACGAGCAGTACTTC. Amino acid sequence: CASNSNRVGYAYEQYF.

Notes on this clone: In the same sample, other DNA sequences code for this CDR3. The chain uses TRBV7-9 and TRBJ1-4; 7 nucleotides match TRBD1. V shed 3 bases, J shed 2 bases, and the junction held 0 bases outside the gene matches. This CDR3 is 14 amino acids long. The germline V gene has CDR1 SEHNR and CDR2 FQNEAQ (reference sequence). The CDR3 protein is CASSLTGTNEKLFF. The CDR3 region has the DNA TGTGCCAGCAGCTTGACAGGGACTAATGAAAAACTGTTTTTT.

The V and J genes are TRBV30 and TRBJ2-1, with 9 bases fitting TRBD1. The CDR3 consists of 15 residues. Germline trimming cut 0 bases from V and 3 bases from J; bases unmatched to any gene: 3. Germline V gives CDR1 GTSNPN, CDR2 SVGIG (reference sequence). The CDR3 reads CAWSVRTGDYNEQFF. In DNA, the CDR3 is TGTGCCTGGAGTGTACGGACAGGGGACTACAATGAGCAGTTCTTC.

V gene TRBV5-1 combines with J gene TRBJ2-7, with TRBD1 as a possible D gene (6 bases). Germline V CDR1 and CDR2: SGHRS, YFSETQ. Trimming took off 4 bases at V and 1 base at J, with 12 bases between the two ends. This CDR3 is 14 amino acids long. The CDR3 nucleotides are TGCGCCAGCAGCCAAATACAGGGTTCCTACGAGCAGTACTTC. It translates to CASSQIQGSYEQYF. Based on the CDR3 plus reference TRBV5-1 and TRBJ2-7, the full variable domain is KAGVTQTPRYLIKTRGQQVTLSCSPISGHRSVSWYQQTPGQGLQFLFEYFSETQRNKGNFPGRFSGRQFSNSRSEMNVSTLELGDSALYLCASSQIQGSYEQYFGPGTRLTVT.

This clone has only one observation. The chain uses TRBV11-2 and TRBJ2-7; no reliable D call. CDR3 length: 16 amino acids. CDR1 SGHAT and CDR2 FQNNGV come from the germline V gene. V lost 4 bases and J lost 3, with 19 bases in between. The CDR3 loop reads CASSSPRWAQGYEQYF. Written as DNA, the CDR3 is TGTGCCAGCAGCTCCCCTCGTTGGGCCCAAGGCTACGAGCAGTACTTC.

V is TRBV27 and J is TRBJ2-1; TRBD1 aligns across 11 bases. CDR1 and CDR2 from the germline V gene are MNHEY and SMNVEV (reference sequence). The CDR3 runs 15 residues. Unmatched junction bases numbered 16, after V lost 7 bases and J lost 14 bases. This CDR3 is CASTQIGTGGKGEFF. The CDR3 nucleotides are TGTGCCAGCACCCAAATAGGGACAGGGGGAAAGGGGGAGTTCTTC.